These 28 T cell receptor beta chains share one sample of origin, sequenced in a study of shared clonotypes between healthy human individuals. Assay used: immunoSEQ multiplex PCR; TCRdb lists only in-frame clones, some missing. The sample carries some 660,000 clones, around three quarters recorded once. Specimen: memory CD4+ T cells sorted from blood. Subset here: CD45RA-negative fraction. All receptors come from a woman aged 25 to 39 in good health.

In this sample, this clone turned up many times. The chain couples TRBV18 to TRBJ1-4; D gene uncertain. CDR1 and CDR2 from the germline V gene are KGHSH and LQKENI. This CDR3 has 15 residues. Between the trimmed V and J ends, which lost 5 bases and 5 bases, there was a span of 15 bases. CDR3 DNA: TGTGCCAGCTCAAGGGCGCTCACGGAGAATGAAAAACTGTTTTTT. Translation gives CASSRALTENEKLFF.

CDR3 in amino acids: CARTTGTFRSNGYYEQYF. CDR3 coding DNA: TGTGCCAGGACCACCGGGACTTTCCGGTCTAACGGGTACTACGAGCAGTACTTC. The chain employs TRBV27 and TRBJ2-7, with D possibly being TRBD2 (6 bases). CDR3 length: 18 amino acids. Germline V gives CDR1 MNHEY, CDR2 SMNVEV (reference sequence). Trimming cost V 9 bases and J 3 bases, with 30 bases left between them.

The V and J genes are TRBV19 and TRBJ2-2, with TRBD2 as a possible D gene (6 bases). V was cut by 5 bases and J by 6 bases, with 13 bases left in between. Germline lookup yields CDR1 LNHDA and CDR2 SQIVND (reference sequence). The CDR3 runs to 14 residues. DNA for the CDR3: TGTGCCAGTAGTCACAGCAGGAGGGCCGGGGAGCTGTTTTTT. Residues: CASSHSRRAGELFF.

The V and J genes are TRBV28 and TRBJ1-2; D gene ambiguous. V was shortened by 5 bases and J by 3 bases, with 7 bases between the two germline ends. Germline V gene sequence: CDR1 MDHEN, CDR2 SYDVKM. The CDR3 spans 12 residues. Written as DNA, the CDR3 is TGTGCCAGCAGTCCACCTCACTATGGCTACACCTTC. Its protein product is CASSPPHYGYTF.

This clone was observed a single time. Other DNA sequences in this specimen translate into the identical CDR3. The chain employs TRBV28 and TRBJ2-7; no clear D gene. The CDR3 length is 11 residues. Looked up from germline, CDR1 is MDHEN and CDR2 is SYDVKM. V was shortened by 6 bases and J by 4 bases, with 7 bases between the two germline ends. DNA for the CDR3: TGTGCCAGCAGCCCCGGTTACGAGCAGTACTTC. Residues: CASSPGYEQYF.

J is TRBJ2-5 and V is TRBV28, with D perhaps TRBD1 (6 bases). V lost 5 bases and J lost 0, with 16 bases in between. CDR3 size: 16 residues. Germline V gene lookup returns CDR1 MDHEN and CDR2 SYDVKM. CDR3 DNA: TGTGCCAGCAGTATAACAGGGATCGCGTACCAAGAGACCCAGTACTTC. It specifies CASSITGIAYQETQYF.

The chain carries TRBV19 and TRBJ1-5; no clear D. This CDR3 has 11 amino acids. Deletions cut 11 bases from V and 1 base from J, with 6 bases between. CDR1 is LNHDA, CDR2 SQIVND, per germline (reference sequence). CDR3 in amino acids: CALKSNQPQHF. The CDR3 region has the DNA TGTGCCCTAAAAAGCAATCAGCCCCAGCATTTT.

CDR3 DNA sequence: TGTGCCAGCAGCTTACGATGGGGGACAGGGGGCCTCGCAGGCGGCTACACCTTC. Encoded protein: CASSLRWGTGGLAGGYTF. This chain joins TRBV7-8 and TRBJ1-2, with TRBD1 matching 12 bases. CDR1 and CDR2 (germline): SGHVS, FQNEAQ. The CDR3 runs to 18 residues. The V gene end was trimmed by 2 bases and the J gene end by 8 bases; junction bases not matched to a gene: 15.

The rearrangement uses TRBV9 and TRBJ1-2; D remains unclear. This CDR3 is 15 amino acids long. Germline CDR1 is SGDLS and CDR2 is YYNGEE. The V end was cut by 3 bases, the J end by 3 bases, with 15 bases between. Written as DNA, the CDR3 is TGTGCCAGCAGCGCCATAAGTGGGCACCACTATGGCTACACCTTC. This gives the protein CASSAISGHHYGYTF.

V is TRBV28 and J is TRBJ2-5; D is undetermined. Trimming took 2 bases from V and 5 from J, leaving 27 bases between them. CDR1 and CDR2 from the germline V gene are MDHEN and SYDVKM. The CDR3 is made up of 19 amino acids. This CDR3 reads CASSLSFLRRRRQQETQYF. The CDR3 region has the DNA TGTGCCAGCAGTTTAAGTTTTTTAAGGAGAAGACGGCAACAGGAGACCCAGTACTTC. Full variable domain (remainder filled in from reference TRBV28 and TRBJ2-5): DVKVTQSSRYLVKRTGEKVFLECVQDMDHENMFWYRQDPGLGLRLIYFSYDVKMKEKGDIPEGYSVSREKKERFSLILESASTNQTSMYLCASSLSFLRRRRQQETQYFGPGTRLLVL.

V gene TRBV28 combines with J gene TRBJ2-7, with a possible D match to TRBD2 (6 bases). CDR1 and CDR2 from the germline V gene are MDHEN and SYDVKM. Trimming left V 2 bases short and J 3 bases short, with 14 bases between. The CDR3 sequence is 15 residues long. The CDR3 DNA sequence: TGTGCCAGCAGTTTACTAGCGAGAGCGGTCTACGAGCAGTACTTC. Translated: CASSLLARAVYEQYF.

The genes are TRBV20-1 and TRBJ1-2; D unclear. Germline V gene lookup returns CDR1 DFQATT and CDR2 SNEGSKA (reference sequence). Deletions cut 8 bases from V and 6 bases from J, with 13 bases between. This CDR3 is built from 11 residues. In nucleotides, the CDR3 is TGCAGTTCGATAGACGGCCATGGCTACACCTTC. Translated: CSSIDGHGYTF.

This sequence joins TRBV29-1 and TRBJ2-4; D not resolved. This CDR3 spans 16 amino acids. Germline CDR1 SQVTM, CDR2 ANQGSEA. Deletions cut 4 bases from V and 0 bases from J, with 16 bases between. The CDR3: CSVGNFTPLAKNIQYF. The CDR3 bases are TGCAGCGTTGGGAACTTCACGCCCTTAGCCAAAAACATTCAGTACTTC. The full variable domain, in which reference TRBV29-1 and TRBJ2-4 provide the parts outside the CDR3, is SAVISQKPSRDICQRGTSLTIQCQVDSQVTMMFWYRQQPGQSLTLIATANQGSEATYESGFVIDKFPISRPNLTFSTLTVSNMSPEDSSIYLCSVGNFTPLAKNIQYFGAGTRLSVL.

The chain is built from TRBV5-8 and TRBJ2-2, with D maybe TRBD2 (6 bases). V lost 0 bases, J lost 7 bases, and 13 bases lay in between. The germline V gene encodes CDR1 SGHTS and CDR2 YDEGEE. The CDR3 has 15 residues. CDR3: CASSLDAVGGGELFF. As DNA, the CDR3 is TGTGCCAGCAGCTTGGATGCGGTCGGGGGCGGGGAGCTGTTTTTT.

This chain links TRBV5-1 with TRBJ1-3; no firm D call. This CDR3 has 15 amino acids. The V end lost 2 bases, the J end lost 4 bases, and 13 bases lay between the germline ends. The germline CDR1 and CDR2 sequences are SGHRS and YFSETQ. The CDR3 DNA follows: TGCGCCAGCAGCTTAGACGGGTCCACAGGAAACACCATATATTTT. Amino acid sequence: CASSLDGSTGNTIYF.

The chain has TRBV2 and TRBJ2-6; D gene uncertain. The CDR3 has 14 amino acids. The V end was cut by 5 bases, the J end by 1 base, with 6 bases between. Germline V gives CDR1 SNHLY, CDR2 FYNNEI. CDR3 region: CASSLRSGANVLTF. The DNA of the CDR3 is TGTGCCAGCAGTTTGAGATCTGGGGCCAACGTCCTGACTTTC.

The chain uses TRBV25-1 and TRBJ2-5; tentative D call: TRBD1 (7 bases). Trimming took off 3 bases at V and 1 base at J, with 18 bases between the two ends. Per germline, CDR1 MGHDK and CDR2 SYGVNS. The CDR3 sequence is 17 residues long. Written as DNA, the CDR3 is TGTGCCAGCAGTGACCTCAGGGGGGCGGGGCTCCAAGAGACCCAGTACTTC. Translated, it gives CASSDLRGAGLQETQYF.

The chain uses TRBV11-2 and TRBJ2-3; D remains unclear. CDR3 length: 15 amino acids. Trimming left V 5 bases short and J 0 bases short, with 12 bases between. Germline V CDR1 and CDR2: SGHAT, FQNNGV. CDR3 region: CASSLSRLSTDTQYF. The CDR3 DNA reads TGTGCCAGCAGCCTATCTAGATTAAGCACAGATACGCAGTATTTT.

This chain connects TRBV14 to TRBJ2-1, with 10 bases matching TRBD1. The germline V gene has CDR1 SGHDN and CDR2 FVKESK. The J segment lost 6 bases and the V segment lost 8 bases, leaving 10 bases of the junction unmatched. The CDR3 is made up of 15 amino acids. The CDR3 nucleotides read TGTGCCAGCGGTCGGGGACAGGGGTTAGGCAATGAGCAGTTCTTC. Residues: CASGRGQGLGNEQFF. Based on the CDR3 plus reference TRBV14 and TRBJ2-1, the full variable domain is EAGVTQFPSHSVIEKGQTVTLRCDPISGHDNLYWYRRVMGKEIKFLLHFVKESKQDESGMPNNRFLAERTGGTYSTLKVQPAELEDSGVYFCASGRGQGLGNEQFFGPGTRLTVL.

This clone has just a few counts. The gene calls are TRBV19 and TRBJ1-2; D ambiguous. Germline CDR1 LNHDA, CDR2 SQIVND (reference sequence). The CDR3 totals 11 residues. V was shortened by 10 bases and J by 5 bases, with 11 bases between the two germline ends. This CDR3 is CAKKVGYGYTF. CDR3 in DNA: TGTGCCAAAAAGGTGGGGTATGGCTACACCTTC.

V and J are TRBV19 and TRBJ2-7; D may be TRBD1 or TRBD2 (5 bases each). The germline V gene has CDR1 LNHDA and CDR2 SQIVND (reference sequence). The CDR3 is 15 amino acids. Trimming stripped 6 bases from V and 6 bases from J, with 21 bases between. CDR3 coding DNA: TGTGCCAGTAGCACGATGAGGGGCCCCCTTACCGAGCAGTACTTC. Translated, it gives CASSTMRGPLTEQYF.

This clone was detected once. This chain's CDR3 is CAWSGQGDRYNEQFF. DNA of the CDR3: TGTGCCTGGAGCGGACAGGGGGACAGGTACAATGAGCAGTTCTTC. The gene calls are TRBV30 and TRBJ2-1; 10 nucleotides agree with TRBD1. The germline V gene encodes CDR1 GTSNPN and CDR2 SVGIG (reference sequence). The CDR3 length is 15 residues. V dropped 3 bases and J dropped 4; count of bases not matched to a gene: 6. Variable domain in full (rest from reference TRBV30 and TRBJ2-1): SQTIHQWPATLVQPVGSPLSLECTVEGTSNPNLYWYRQAAGRGLQLLFYSVGIGQISSEVPQNLSASRPQDRQFILSSKKLLLSDSGFYLCAWSGQGDRYNEQFFGPGTRLTVL.

The V call is TRBV9, the J call TRBJ2-5; possible D gene TRBD1, 5 bases. V was pared by 0 bases and J by 0 bases, with 9 bases between. The germline V gene encodes CDR1 SGDLS and CDR2 YYNGEE. The CDR3 has 15 amino acids. CDR3 amino acids: CASSVGGAHQETQYF. The CDR3 nucleotides are TGTGCCAGCAGCGTAGGGGGCGCGCACCAAGAGACCCAGTACTTC. Drawing the rest from reference TRBV9 and TRBJ2-5, the complete variable domain is DSGVTQTPKHLITATGQRVTLRCSPRSGDLSVYWYQQSLDQGLQFLIQYYNGEERAKGNILERFSAQQFPDLHSELNLSSLELGDSALYFCASSVGGAHQETQYFGPGTRLLVL.

The chain links TRBV4-2 to TRBJ2-1, with 13 bases matching TRBD2. This CDR3 comprises 17 residues. Germline loops: CDR1 LGHNA, CDR2 YNFKEQ. J lost 5 bases, V lost 4 bases, and 8 bases had no gene match. CDR3 protein: CASSPAPGTSGNNEQFF. The CDR3 DNA sequence: TGTGCCAGCAGCCCCGCCCCCGGGACTAGCGGGAACAATGAGCAGTTCTTC.

The chain joins TRBV2 to TRBJ1-1; D is unclear. The CDR3 contains 13 residues. Germline V gene lookup returns CDR1 SNHLY and CDR2 FYNNEI. V gave up 4 bases and J gave up 6 bases, with 12 bases separating them. Here the CDR3 DNA reads TGTGCCAGCAGTGTCTCCATTGGGTCTGAAGCTTTCTTT. It encodes CASSVSIGSEAFF.

Concerning this clone: The junction differs from germline at one of its ends, possibly a read error. The chain employs TRBV29-1 and TRBJ1-2; TRBD1 is a possible D gene (6 bases). This CDR3 spans 12 amino acids. Per germline, CDR1 SQVTM and CDR2 ANQGSEA. The CDR3 nucleotides are TGCAGCGTGGAAGGACAGATATATGGCTACACCTTC. Its protein product is CSVEGQIYGYTF.

The V call is TRBV18, the J call TRBJ2-1, with D possibly matching TRBD2 (6 bases). The CDR3 runs to 15 residues. V was cut by 3 bases and J by 3 bases, with 12 bases left in between. CDR1 KGHSH and CDR2 LQKENI come from the germline V gene. Written as DNA, the CDR3 is TGTGCCAGCTCACCCCGGAGGGCGAGCTACAATGAGCAGTTCTTC. It yields the protein CASSPRRASYNEQFF. Supplemented by reference TRBV18 and TRBJ2-1, the full variable domain reads NAGVMQNPRHLVRRRGQEARLRCSPMKGHSHVYWYRQLPEEGLKFMVYLQKENIIDESGMPKERFSAEFPKEGPSILRIQQVVRGDSAAYFCASSPRRASYNEQFFGPGTRLTVL.

The chain joins TRBV10-3 to TRBJ2-3; a weak D match, TRBD2 (6 bases). The CDR3 loop spans 12 amino acids. The V and J ends lost 10 bases and 2 bases respectively, with 10 bases between them. The germline CDR1 and CDR2 sequences are ENHRY and SYGVKD. The CDR3 bases are TGTGCCACCCGGGAGAACACAGATACGCAGTATTTT. It codes for CATRENTDTQYF.